The clone carrying this T cell receptor (beta chain) was recorded only once. Its cognate antigen is unknown. TCRdb reassembled clones from the PCR reads with MiXCR. The data contain more than 65,000 clones, 11% to 15% of them singletons. There were no patients who had received any treatment before thyroid surgery. The data originate from a study of metastatic and nonmetastatic thyroid tumors. The study, taken as a whole, reports: When malignant thyroid tumors were compared with benign nodules, TCR beta diversity was reportedly significantly higher in the malignant tumors. This held in both blood and tumor samples.

Trimming left V 3 bases short and J 8 bases short, with 17 bases between. This CDR3 region has 14 residues. Germline V lookup: CDR1 DFQATT, CDR2 SNEGSKA (reference sequence). Sequences were obtained from blood. This chain links TRBV20-1 with TRBJ2-1; no clear D. The receptor's source is a male donor with papillary thyroid cancer or a benign thyroid nodule (not recorded which). Some clones in this sample may be carry-over from other donors' samples. Here the CDR3 DNA reads TGCAGTGCTAGTCCTATGAGAGATATGTATGAGCAGTTCTTC. The encoded protein is CSASPMRDMYEQFF.